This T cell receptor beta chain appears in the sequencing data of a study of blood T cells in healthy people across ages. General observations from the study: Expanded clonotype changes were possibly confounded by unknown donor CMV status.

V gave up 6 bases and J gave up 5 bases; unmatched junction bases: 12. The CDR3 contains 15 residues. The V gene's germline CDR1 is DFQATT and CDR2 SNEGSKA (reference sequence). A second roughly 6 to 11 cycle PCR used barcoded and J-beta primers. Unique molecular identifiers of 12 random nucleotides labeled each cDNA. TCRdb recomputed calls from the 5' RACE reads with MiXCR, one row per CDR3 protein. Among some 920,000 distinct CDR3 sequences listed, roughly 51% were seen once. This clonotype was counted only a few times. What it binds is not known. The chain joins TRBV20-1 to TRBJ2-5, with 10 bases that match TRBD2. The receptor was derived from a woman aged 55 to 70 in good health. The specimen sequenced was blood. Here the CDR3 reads CSATISGRDDETQYF. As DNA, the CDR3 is TGCAGTGCAACGATAAGCGGGAGGGATGATGAGACCCAGTACTTC.